This is a list of T cell receptor beta chains from one sample in a study of blood T cell repertoires in COVID-19. The table came from immunoSEQ multiplex PCR; TCRdb's copy has only in-frame clones and leaves some out. Of 150,000 to 200,000 clones in the sample, around 84% were seen once. The sample consisted of PBMCs or T cells enriched from blood (not recorded which). The receptors stem from a woman aged 50 to 60 who had recovered from COVID-19. Each CDR3 is given with its conserved first and last residue. A D gene is named only where the DNA matches it firmly.

v_gene: TRBV28; j_gene: TRBJ1-1; d_gene: TRBD1; CDR3aa: CAAHRTGPMNTEAFF
v_gene: TRBV6-5; j_gene: TRBJ1-1; d_gene: TRBD1; CDR3aa: CASALSSQGETEAFF
v_gene: TRBV7-9; j_gene: TRBJ2-7; d_gene: TRBD1; CDR3aa: CASSPTGANEQYF
v_gene: TRBV11-3; j_gene: TRBJ2-5; d_gene: TRBD2; CDR3aa: CASSLRAGVGETQYF
v_gene: TRBV19; j_gene: TRBJ1-5; d_gene: -; CDR3aa: CASRGQGRGHQPQHF
v_gene: TRBV7-6; j_gene: TRBJ2-1; d_gene: TRBD2; CDR3aa: CASSLMGRGGTEQFF
v_gene: TRBV27; j_gene: TRBJ1-3; d_gene: -; CDR3aa: CASSARGKIYF
v_gene: TRBV5-1; j_gene: TRBJ1-2; d_gene: -; CDR3aa: CASTQIEGYGYTF
v_gene: TRBV27; j_gene: TRBJ2-3; d_gene: TRBD1; CDR3aa: CASSSTGQGADTQYF
v_gene: TRBV9; j_gene: TRBJ2-7; d_gene: -; CDR3aa: CASSVTGSSYEQYF
v_gene: TRBV5-6; j_gene: TRBJ1-2; d_gene: TRBD1; CDR3aa: CASRRQGAAGYTF
v_gene: TRBV19; j_gene: TRBJ2-2; d_gene: -; CDR3aa: CASSRTGTQAGELFF
v_gene: TRBV5-5; j_gene: TRBJ2-5; d_gene: -; CDR3aa: CASSPGTFETQYF
v_gene: TRBV5-4; j_gene: TRBJ1-1; d_gene: -; CDR3aa: CASSLSGVGEAFF
v_gene: TRBV20-1; j_gene: TRBJ1-2; d_gene: -; CDR3aa: CSASEVSYGYTF
v_gene: TRBV18; j_gene: TRBJ1-1; d_gene: -; CDR3aa: CASSNTVGGTNTEAFF
v_gene: TRBV11-3; j_gene: TRBJ1-3; d_gene: TRBD1; CDR3aa: CASSYGTGSGNTIYF
v_gene: TRBV3-1/TRBV3-2; j_gene: TRBJ1-4; d_gene: TRBD1; CDR3aa: CASSQGDRRNEKLFF
v_gene: TRBV6-5; j_gene: TRBJ1-2; d_gene: TRBD1; CDR3aa: CASTASGTGPPPTF
v_gene: TRBV18; j_gene: TRBJ1-2; d_gene: -; CDR3aa: CASSIGQGALDGYTF
v_gene: TRBV29-1; j_gene: TRBJ1-2; d_gene: TRBD1; CDR3aa: CSVVPAGGAYGYTF
v_gene: TRBV11-2; j_gene: TRBJ1-5; d_gene: -; CDR3aa: CASSLRGMGNQPQHF
v_gene: TRBV28; j_gene: TRBJ2-1; d_gene: TRBD2; CDR3aa: CASSPAGGPINEQFF
v_gene: TRBV9; j_gene: TRBJ1-1; d_gene: TRBD1; CDR3aa: CASSAGQMNTEAFF
v_gene: TRBV9; j_gene: TRBJ2-2; d_gene: -; CDR3aa: CASSVEGTATGELFF
v_gene: TRBV12-3/TRBV12-4; j_gene: TRBJ1-2; d_gene: TRBD1; CDR3aa: CASGGQGNYF
v_gene: TRBV7-8; j_gene: TRBJ2-7; d_gene: TRBD2; CDR3aa: CASSFQRELEQYF
v_gene: TRBV4-1; j_gene: TRBJ1-2; d_gene: -; CDR3aa: CASSQDRVVYTF
v_gene: TRBV18; j_gene: TRBJ2-3; d_gene: TRBD2; CDR3aa: CASSPMKGAGGTDTQYF
v_gene: TRBV11-2; j_gene: TRBJ2-7; d_gene: TRBD1; CDR3aa: CASSRTGTGGSYEQYF
v_gene: TRBV19; j_gene: TRBJ2-5; d_gene: -; CDR3aa: CASSATGETQYF
v_gene: TRBV3-1/TRBV3-2; j_gene: TRBJ1-1; d_gene: -; CDR3aa: CASSQPGESEAFF
v_gene: TRBV5-1; j_gene: TRBJ2-5; d_gene: -; CDR3aa: CASSWTNQETQYF
v_gene: TRBV6-2/TRBV6-3; j_gene: TRBJ1-2; d_gene: -; CDR3aa: CASSYSYRALYGYTF
v_gene: TRBV6-2/TRBV6-3; j_gene: TRBJ1-1; d_gene: -; CDR3aa: CASSRGQTRVGTEAFF
v_gene: TRBV14; j_gene: TRBJ2-1; d_gene: -; CDR3aa: CASSQGVVGLRPFAHNEQFF
v_gene: TRBV24-1; j_gene: TRBJ2-1; d_gene: TRBD1; CDR3aa: CATSDPGQDRNEQFF
v_gene: TRBV28; j_gene: TRBJ2-1; d_gene: TRBD1; CDR3aa: CASTSTGTGEQFF
v_gene: TRBV4-3; j_gene: TRBJ1-3; d_gene: -; CDR3aa: CASSQVVGQAAGNTIYF
v_gene: TRBV12-5; j_gene: TRBJ2-3; d_gene: -; CDR3aa: CASGFFLDGGSTDTQYF
v_gene: TRBV28; j_gene: TRBJ2-4; d_gene: TRBD2; CDR3aa: CASSLPGLVRNIQYF
v_gene: TRBV10-2; j_gene: TRBJ1-1; d_gene: -; CDR3aa: CASTGGERNTEAFF
v_gene: TRBV5-1; j_gene: TRBJ2-1; d_gene: -; CDR3aa: CASSLVSGNYNEQFF
v_gene: TRBV28; j_gene: TRBJ2-7; d_gene: -; CDR3aa: CASSLGGPGNYEQYF